Below are 16 T cell receptor beta chains sequenced from a single sample in a study of cytomegalovirus exposure and HLA in healthy donors. It was with 60 Vbeta and 13 Jbeta primers that the PCR ran. Some clones are missing from TCRdb's copy, which holds only in-frame ones; the method was immunoSEQ multiplex PCR. The sample lists around 90,000 clones, less than 80% seen once, with roughly 21% in the top ten. Sequencing input: PBMCs. The receptors come from a woman aged 45 to 65 in good health and CMV-seropositive.

This clone was recorded only once. The rearrangement uses TRBV18 and TRBJ2-7, with 9 bases that match TRBD1. The CDR3 is 16 residues long. Germline trimming cut 2 bases from V and 2 bases from J; bases unmatched to any gene: 7. CDR1 is KGHSH, CDR2 LQKENI, per germline. CDR3: CASSPKGGQGPYEQYF. The CDR3 region has the DNA TGTGCCAGCTCACCAAAGGGGGGACAGGGCCCCTACGAGCAGTACTTC.

J is TRBJ2-7 and V is TRBV10-3; TRBD1 agrees at 7 bases. Per the germline V gene, CDR1 is ENHRY and CDR2 is SYGVKD. The CDR3 contains 13 residues. Germline trimming cut 8 bases from V and 4 bases from J; bases unmatched to any gene: 8. In DNA form, the CDR3 reads TGTGCCATCTCCACCTCGGGACAGTACGAGCAGTACTTC. Translating gives CAISTSGQYEQYF.

The chain links TRBV7-8 to TRBJ2-1; the match to TRBD2 covers 7 bases. V lost 3 bases, J lost 7 bases, and 9 bases stayed unmatched. Looked up from germline, CDR1 is SGHVS and CDR2 is FQNEAQ. This CDR3 comprises 15 residues. The CDR3 loop is CASSLGGLDVNEQFF. In nucleotides, the CDR3 is TGTGCCAGCAGCTTGGGAGGACTAGATGTTAATGAGCAGTTCTTC.

The J gene is TRBJ2-7, the V gene TRBV5-1; 10 nucleotides line up with TRBD2. CDR1 is SGHRS and CDR2 is YFSETQ in the germline V gene. CDR3 length equals 14 residues. J lost 2 bases, V lost 3 bases, and 2 bases had no gene match. The CDR3 loop reads CASSSTSGAYEQYF. CDR3 coding DNA: TGCGCCAGCAGCTCAACTAGCGGGGCCTACGAGCAGTACTTC.

The chain is built from TRBV7-9 and TRBJ1-1; D not resolved. Germline values: CDR1 SEHNR, CDR2 FQNEAQ (reference sequence). Trimming cost V 3 bases and J 2 bases, with 13 bases left between them. CDR3 length: 15 residues. DNA of the CDR3: TGTGCCAGCAGCTTGTTGGGCAGCCTCAACACTGAAGCTTTCTTT. It specifies CASSLLGSLNTEAFF. Full variable domain (missing parts from reference TRBV7-9 and TRBJ1-1): DTGVSQNPRHKITKRGQNVTFRCDPISEHNRLYWYRQTLGQGPEFLTYFQNEAQLEKSRLLSDRFSAERPKGSFSTLEIQRTEQGDSAMYLCASSLLGSLNTEAFFGQGTRLTVV.

The rearrangement uses TRBV5-1 and TRBJ1-1; D is undetermined. V was pared by 2 bases and J by 3 bases, with 11 bases between. CDR1 SGHRS and CDR2 YFSETQ come from the germline V gene. The CDR3 spans 14 residues. The CDR3 sequence: CASSFQDSYTEAFF. The CDR3 region has the DNA TGCGCCAGCAGCTTTCAGGATTCTTACACTGAAGCTTTCTTT.

The V gene is TRBV28, the J gene TRBJ2-7; 10 bases map to TRBD2. CDR1 is MDHEN and CDR2 is SYDVKM in the germline V gene. CDR3 length equals 16 residues. The ends lost 5 bases at V and 7 bases at J; junction bases unmatched: 14. Here the CDR3 DNA reads TGTGCCAGCAGTCCCCCCTATCTAGCGGGGGTGGGAGAGCAGTACTTC. It specifies CASSPPYLAGVGEQYF.

This clone has just a few counts. The chain carries TRBV10-3 and TRBJ1-1, with 7 bases identical to TRBD1. Germline CDR1 reads ENHRY; CDR2 reads SYGVKD. The V and J ends lost 2 bases and 10 bases, in that order; junction bases with no gene match: 10. CDR3 length: 14 residues. The CDR3 sequence is CAISERQGFVGAFF. DNA for the CDR3: TGTGCCATCAGTGAGCGACAGGGTTTCGTGGGAGCTTTCTTT.

Only a few counts were recorded for this clone. The CDR3 sequence is CASSQERGAYTDTQYF. The CDR3 DNA reads TGTGCCAGCAGCCAAGAGCGGGGGGCCTACACAGATACGCAGTATTTT. The gene calls are TRBV4-2 and TRBJ2-3; 8 positions agree with TRBD2. This CDR3 is 16 amino acids long. J gave up 2 bases and V 0 bases, and 4 bases lay outside the gene matches. Germline CDR1 reads LGHNA; CDR2 reads YNFKEQ.

V is TRBV4-3 and J is TRBJ2-7, with D maybe TRBD1 (6 bases). Germline V gene sequence: CDR1 LGHNA, CDR2 YSLEER. The V end was cut by 1 base, the J end by 1 base, with 11 bases between. This CDR3 is built from 15 residues. CDR3 sequence: CASSQGTGPSYEQYF. CDR3 coding DNA: TGCGCCAGCAGCCAAGGAACAGGGCCTTCCTACGAGCAGTACTTC.

This chain uses TRBV7-6 with TRBJ1-1; 8 bases match TRBD1. J lost 4 bases, V lost 5 bases, and 6 bases had no gene match. Germline V gene data show CDR1 as SGHVS and CDR2 as FNYEAQ. The CDR3 loop spans 14 amino acids. CDR3 nucleotide sequence: TGTGCCAGCAGCCCAGGGGGCCCGAGCACTGAAGCTTTCTTT. It translates to CASSPGGPSTEAFF. Full variable domain (outside the CDR3, taken from reference TRBV7-6 and TRBJ1-1): GAGVSQSPRYKVTKRGQDVALRCDPISGHVSLYWYRQALGQGPEFLTYFNYEAQQDKSGLPNDRFSAERPEGSISTLTIQRTEQRDSAMYRCASSPGGPSTEAFFGQGTRLTVV.

This clone was counted once. The chain links TRBV5-1 to TRBJ2-2; 9 bases line up with TRBD1. The germline gives CDR1 SGHRS, CDR2 YFSETQ. J lost 0 bases, V lost 4 bases, and 7 bases had no gene match. The CDR3 is 17 residues long. The CDR3 bases are TGCGCCAGCAGCGACCGTACAGGGGGCCCGAACACCGGGGAGCTGTTTTTT. It codes for CASSDRTGGPNTGELFF.

The chain employs TRBV5-6 and TRBJ2-1; 15 bases line up with TRBD2. The trim removed 5 bases at V and 7 bases at J, leaving 10 bases unmatched. The CDR3 has 17 residues. The germline gives CDR1 SGHDT, CDR2 YYEEEE. In DNA form, the CDR3 reads TGTGCCAGCAGGTCTCCGGGACTAGCGGGGGGAAGGAATGAGCAGTTCTTC. It translates to CASRSPGLAGGRNEQFF. The full variable domain, in which reference TRBV5-6 and TRBJ2-1 provide the parts outside the CDR3, is DAGVTQSPTHLIKTRGQQVTLRCSPKSGHDTVSWYQQALGQGPQFIFQYYEEEERQRGNFPDRFSGHQFPNYSSELNVNALLLGDSALYLCASRSPGLAGGRNEQFFGPGTRLTVL.

This clone was recorded a few times. The chain joins TRBV18 to TRBJ2-3; a possible D gene is TRBD1 (7 bases). The CDR3 is made up of 15 amino acids. Germline values: CDR1 KGHSH, CDR2 LQKENI. Trimming cost V 2 bases and J 4 bases, with 13 bases left between them. Written as DNA, the CDR3 is TGTGCCAGCTCACCATTAGGAGGGGGCGCAGATACGCAGTATTTT. Its translation is CASSPLGGGADTQYF. The full variable domain, rest sourced from reference TRBV18 and TRBJ2-3, is NAGVMQNPRHLVRRRGQEARLRCSPMKGHSHVYWYRQLPEEGLKFMVYLQKENIIDESGMPKERFSAEFPKEGPSILRIQQVVRGDSAAYFCASSPLGGGADTQYFGPGTRLTVL.

This clone turned up a few times. The rearrangement joins TRBV9 to TRBJ1-1, with D hard to call. The CDR3 consists of 13 residues. The germline gives CDR1 SGDLS, CDR2 YYNGEE. V was clipped by 4 bases and J by 0 bases, with 7 bases between them. CDR3 nucleotides: TGTGCCAGCAGCTCGCGGCTGAACACTGAAGCTTTCTTT. Its protein product is CASSSRLNTEAFF.

This clone appeared a few times. This chain connects TRBV9 to TRBJ2-1, with 8 bases fitting TRBD2. Trimming at V came to 3 bases and at J to 3 bases, leaving 5 bases not matched to a gene. CDR1 is SGDLS and CDR2 is YYNGEE in the germline V gene. The length of the CDR3 is 15 residues. CDR3 sequence (DNA): TGTGCCAGCAGCGAAGCGGGGGACCTCTACAATGAGCAGTTCTTC. Protein sequence: CASSEAGDLYNEQFF.